This TCR beta chain was identified in a study of monozygotic twins with inflammatory bowel disease. Overall study results and limits: People with IBD had fewer clonotypes in common with others than healthy twins did, especially with disease activity.

TCRdb reworked the 5' RACE reads into one entry per CDR3 protein, no DNA. This repertoire includes under 200,000 distinct CDR3 sequences. The CDR3 spans 16 residues. The germline gives CDR1 ENHRY, CDR2 SYGVKD. Worth noting for this clonotype: Its specificity is not known.

From whole blood, total RNA was isolated without any sorting of T cells. Sequencing was carried out using blood. The V gene is TRBV10-3, the J gene TRBJ2-7. The sequence came from a human donor with ulcerative colitis or Crohn's disease, or a healthy co-twin of an affected twin (not recorded which). The CDR3 protein is CAISEAERAGSYEQYF.